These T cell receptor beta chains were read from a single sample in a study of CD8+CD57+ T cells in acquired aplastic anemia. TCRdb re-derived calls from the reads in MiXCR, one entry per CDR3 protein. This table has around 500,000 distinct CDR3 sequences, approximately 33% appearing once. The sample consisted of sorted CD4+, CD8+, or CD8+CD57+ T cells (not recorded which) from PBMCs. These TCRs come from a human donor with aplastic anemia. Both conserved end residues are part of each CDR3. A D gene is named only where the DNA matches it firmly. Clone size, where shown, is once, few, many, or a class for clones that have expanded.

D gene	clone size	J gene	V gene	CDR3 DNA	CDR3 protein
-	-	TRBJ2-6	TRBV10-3	TGTGCCATCAGTGAGAACAAAGGGATAAACACTGAAGCTTTC	CAISENKGINTEAF
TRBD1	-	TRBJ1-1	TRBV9	TGTGCCAGCAGCGTACAGGGGGACGACACTGAAGCTTTCTTT	CASSVQGDDTEAFF
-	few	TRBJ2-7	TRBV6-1	TGTGCCAGCAGTGAGACTACCTCTTACGAGCAGTACTTC	CASSETTSYEQYF
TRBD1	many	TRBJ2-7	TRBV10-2	TGCGCCATCGTACCAGGACAGGGCTCCTACGAGCAGTACTTC	CAIVPGQGSYEQYF
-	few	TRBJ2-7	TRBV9	TGTGCCAGCAGCCCCGGGACCGGGACCATGCACTACGAGCAGTACTTC	CASSPGTGTMHYEQYF
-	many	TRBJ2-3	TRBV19	TGTGCCAGTAGAGGGGCAGATACGCAGTATTTT	CASRGADTQYF
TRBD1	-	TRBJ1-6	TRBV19	TGTGCCAGCAGCCGGCCGGAAGGACAGGGTAATTCACCCCTCCACTTT	CASSRPEGQGNSPLHF
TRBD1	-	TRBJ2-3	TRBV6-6	TGTGCCAGCAGGCCCGCCCGACAGGGTAGCACAGATACGCAGTATTTT	CASRPARQGSTDTQYF
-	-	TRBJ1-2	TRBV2	TGTGCCAGCAGTGAAGATAATGGGGTTGGCTATGGCTACACCTTC	CASSEDNGVGYGYTF
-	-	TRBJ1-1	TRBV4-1	TGCGCCAGCAGCCAAGGGGAGATGAACACTGAAGCTTTCTTT	CASSQGEMNTEAFF
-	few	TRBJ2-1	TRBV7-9	TGTGCCAGCAGCTTCCGGGGCGGCGAGCAGTTCTTC	CASSFRGGEQFF
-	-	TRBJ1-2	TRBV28	TGTGCCAGCAGGACGAATGCCGGGCAGGTCTATGGCTACACCTTC	CASRTNAGQVYGYTF
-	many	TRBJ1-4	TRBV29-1	TGCAGCGTTGAAGATCTACAGAATGAAAAACTGTTTTTT	CSVEDLQNEKLFF
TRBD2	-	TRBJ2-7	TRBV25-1	TGTGCCAGCAGTGCTAGCGGGGGCTACGAGCAGTACTTC	CASSASGGYEQYF
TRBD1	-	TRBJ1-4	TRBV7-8	TGTGCCAGTAGCACCGACAGGGATAATGAAAAACTGTTTTTT	CASSTDRDNEKLFF
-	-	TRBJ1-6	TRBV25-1	-	CASNDLQGVQYFGPGYNSPLHF
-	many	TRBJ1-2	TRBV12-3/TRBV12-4	TGTGCCAGCAGCCGCGACACAAACTATGGCTACACCTTC	CASSRDTNYGYTF
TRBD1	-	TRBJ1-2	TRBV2	TGTGCCAGCAGGAGGGACAGGCACTATGGCTACACCTTC	CASRRDRHYGYTF
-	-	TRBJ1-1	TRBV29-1	TGCAGCGTTGGGACCAGCGGGTCTTTCATGAACACTGCAGCTTTCTTT	CSVGTSGSFMNTAAFF
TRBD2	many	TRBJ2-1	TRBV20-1	TGCAGTGCGGTTAGGACGGGGGGTTTCGATGAGCAGTTCTTC	CSAVRTGGFDEQFF
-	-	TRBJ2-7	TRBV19	TGTGCCAGTAGCCCTCGGGTCGATGCTTACGAGCAGTACTTC	CASSPRVDAYEQYF
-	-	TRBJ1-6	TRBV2	TGTGCCAGCAGTGAAACCCGGGGTAATTCACCCCTCCACTTT	CASSETRGNSPLHF
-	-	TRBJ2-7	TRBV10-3	TGTGCCAGCAACCGAGTACCCCTACGGGGTGAGGCCTACGAGCAGTACTTC	CASNRVPLRGEAYEQYF
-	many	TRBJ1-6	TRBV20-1	TGCAGTGCCCTGGGGCAGCAGAATTCACCCCTCCACTTT	CSALGQQNSPLHF
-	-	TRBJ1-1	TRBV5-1	TGCGCCAGCAGCTTTGGACGGGGAAGGACTGAAGCTTTCTTT	CASSFGRGRTEAFF
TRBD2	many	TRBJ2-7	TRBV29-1	TGCAGCGCCCGAGGGCTAGCGGGAGGTGGCTACGAGCAGTACTTC	CSARGLAGGGYEQYF
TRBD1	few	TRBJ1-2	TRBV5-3	TGTGCCAGATTAGGACAGGAGGAGACCTATGGCTACACCTTC	CARLGQEETYGYTF
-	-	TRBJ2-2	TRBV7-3	TGTGCCAGCAGCTTAATCGGGGGCAGGGGTACCGGGGAGCTGTTTTTT	CASSLIGGRGTGELFF
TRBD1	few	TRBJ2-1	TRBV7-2	TGTGCCAGCAGCCCCCCCCAGGGGGCGCCTAGCAATGAGCAGTTCTTC	CASSPPQGAPSNEQFF
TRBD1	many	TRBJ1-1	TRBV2	TGTGCCAGCAGTGTTACAGGGGTGTCGACTGAAGCTTTCTTT	CASSVTGVSTEAFF
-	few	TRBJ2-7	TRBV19	TGTGCCAGTGCGTCAGGGGAAAACTCCTACGAGCAGTACTTC	CASASGENSYEQYF
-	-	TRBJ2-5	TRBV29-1	TGCAGCGGGGCTATCGGGACGGCGTACCAAGAGACCCAGTACTTC	CSGAIGTAYQETQYF
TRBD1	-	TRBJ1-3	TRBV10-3	TGTGCCATGGACAGGGGAAACACCATATATTTT	CAMDRGNTIYF
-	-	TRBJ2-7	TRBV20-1	TGCAGTGCTAGAGTGGGGGGATTGGGCTACGAGCAGTACTTC	CSARVGGLGYEQYF
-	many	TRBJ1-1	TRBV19	TGTGCCAGTACTTCGCTGGGGGGGGGTGAAGCTTTCTTT	CASTSLGGGEAFF
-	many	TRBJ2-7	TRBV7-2	TGTGCCAGCAGCCAGGTCGGGCAGGGGAGCCACGAGCAGTACTTC	CASSQVGQGSHEQYF
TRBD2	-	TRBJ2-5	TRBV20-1	TGCAGTGCTACCCCGGGGGGGGGCCAAGAGACCCAGTACTTC	CSATPGGGQETQYF
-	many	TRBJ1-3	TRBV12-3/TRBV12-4	TGTGCCAGCAGTCTCGTGACAGGCGAAAACACCATATATTTT	CASSLVTGENTIYF
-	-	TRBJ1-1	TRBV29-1	TGCAGCGTTGTGGGTGACAGGATGGGAAACACTGAAGCTTTCTTT	CSVVGDRMGNTEAFF
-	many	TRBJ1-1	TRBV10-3	TGTGCCATCAGTGAGTCACCCAGGGTCCGGAGAACTGAAGCTTTCTTT	CAISESPRVRRTEAFF
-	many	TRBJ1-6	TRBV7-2	TGTGCCAGCAGCTTAAGGGACTCCTATAATTCACCCCTCCACTTT	CASSLRDSYNSPLHF
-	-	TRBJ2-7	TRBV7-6	TGTGCCAGCAGCTCCTTTGCTAGCGAGAACTACGAGCAGTACTTC	CASSSFASENYEQYF
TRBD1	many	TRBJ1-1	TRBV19	TGTGCCAGCCGGGGGGAGGGGGCAAGCACTGAAGCTTTCTTT	CASRGEGASTEAFF
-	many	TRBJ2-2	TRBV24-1	TGTGCCACCAGTGAGGGCGGTACCGGGGAGCTGTTTTTT	CATSEGGTGELFF
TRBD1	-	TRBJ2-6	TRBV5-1	TGCGCCAGCAGCTCGGGACAGGTTAGCTCTGGGGCCAACGTCCTGACTTTC	CASSSGQVSSGANVLTF
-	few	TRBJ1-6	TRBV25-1	TGTGCCAGCAGTGAAGCCAGGGTCTATAATTCACCCCTCCACTTT	CASSEARVYNSPLHF
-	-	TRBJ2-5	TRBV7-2	TGCGCCAGCAGCTTCTTATCGGGAGAAGAGACCCAGTACTTC	CASSFLSGEETQYF
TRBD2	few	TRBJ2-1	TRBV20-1	TGCAGTGCTAGAGACCCGCTGCCGTTAGCGGGGGGGTTACAGTTCTTC	CSARDPLPLAGGLQFF
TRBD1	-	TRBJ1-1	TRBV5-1	TGCGCCAGCAGCCTCCCGACAGGGCAAGCTTTCTTT	CASSLPTGQAFF
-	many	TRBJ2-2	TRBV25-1	TGTGCCAGCAGTGACACCGCGGCATACAGGGATAACACCGGGGAGCTGTTTTTT	CASSDTAAYRDNTGELFF
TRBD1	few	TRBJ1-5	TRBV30	TGTGCCTGGAGTCCCTGGGACAGGGGTGATCAGCCCCAGCATTTT	CAWSPWDRGDQPQHF
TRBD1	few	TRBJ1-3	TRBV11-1	TGTGCCAGCAGCTGGGGACAGGCTGATACTGGAAACACCATATATTTT	CASSWGQADTGNTIYF